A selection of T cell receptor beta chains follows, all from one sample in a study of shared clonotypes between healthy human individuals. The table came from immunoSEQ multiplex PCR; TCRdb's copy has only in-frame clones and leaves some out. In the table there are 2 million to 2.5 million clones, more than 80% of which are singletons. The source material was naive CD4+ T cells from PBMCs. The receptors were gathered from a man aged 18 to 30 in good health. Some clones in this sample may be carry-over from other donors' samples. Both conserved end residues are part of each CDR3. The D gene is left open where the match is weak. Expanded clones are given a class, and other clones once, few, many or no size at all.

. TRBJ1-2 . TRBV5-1 TGTGCCAGCAGCTCGGGCGGCTATGGCTACACCTTC CASSSGGYGYTF
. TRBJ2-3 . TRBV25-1 TGTGCCAGCACGACATTGGACGCGTATGATACGCAGTATTTT CASTTLDAYDTQYF
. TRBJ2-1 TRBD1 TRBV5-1 TGCGCCAGCAGCCCACAGGGGAATAGGTACAATGAGCAGTTCTTC CASSPQGNRYNEQFF
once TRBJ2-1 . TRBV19 TGTGCCAGTAGTACCGACCGGGGGAGGTTAGAGCAGTTCTTC CASSTDRGRLEQFF
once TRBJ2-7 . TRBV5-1 TGCGCCAGCAGCATCACCCCTCTCGAGCAGTACTTC CASSITPLEQYF
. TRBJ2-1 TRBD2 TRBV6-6 TGTGCCAGCAGCTACGGACTAGCCAGCTACAATGAGCAGTTCTTC CASSYGLASYNEQFF
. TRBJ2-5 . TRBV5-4 TGTGCCAGCAGCTTGGCCGAGGAGTCGCGGGAGACCCAGTACTTC CASSLAEESRETQYF
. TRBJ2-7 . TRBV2 TGTGCCAGCAGGACCCTTGGGGGACCGGCCGAGCAGTACTTC CASRTLGGPAEQYF
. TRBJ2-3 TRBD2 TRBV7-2 TGTGCCAGCAGCCAAGGGACTAGCAGGACAGATACGCAGTATTTT CASSQGTSRTDTQYF
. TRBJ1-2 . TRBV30 TGTGCCTGGACTTCAGAGTACAGGGCTGGCTACACCTTC CAWTSEYRAGYTF
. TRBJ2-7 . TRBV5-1 TGCGCCAGCAGTTTTTCCAGGGGTAACGAGCAGTACTTC CASSFSRGNEQYF
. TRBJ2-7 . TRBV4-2 TGTGCCAGCAGCCAAGACCCGGGGGCTGGCGAGCAGTACTTC CASSQDPGAGEQYF
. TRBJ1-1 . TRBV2 TGTGCCAGCAGTAGTGGACAGAACACTGAAGCTTTCTTT CASSSGQNTEAFF
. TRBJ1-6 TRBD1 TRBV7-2 TGTGCCAGCAGCCGAGGACAGGGGGACTATAATTCACCCCTCCACTTT CASSRGQGDYNSPLHF
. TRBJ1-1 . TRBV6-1 TGTGCCAGCAGTACCACAGGGTCGTACACTGAAGCTTTCTTT CASSTTGSYTEAFF
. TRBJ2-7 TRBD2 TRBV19 TGTGCCAGTAGTACCCTCCTAGCGGGAGAGTACGAGCAGTACTTC CASSTLLAGEYEQYF
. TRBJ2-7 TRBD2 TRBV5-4 TGTGCCAGCAGCCCAGGGACTAGCAGGTCGTTCCTCTACGAGCAGTACTTC CASSPGTSRSFLYEQYF
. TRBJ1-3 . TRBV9 TGTGCCAGCAGCGTAGCGGAAGGAAACACCATATATTTT CASSVAEGNTIYF
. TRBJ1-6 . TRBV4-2 TGTGCCAGCAGCCAAGATTGGAGGAATTCACCCCTCCACTTT CASSQDWRNSPLHF
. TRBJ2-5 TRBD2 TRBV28 TGTGCCAGCAGTTCGCAAGCGGGACGGTTTGGAGAGACCCAGTACTTC CASSSQAGRFGETQYF
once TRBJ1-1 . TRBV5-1 TGCGCCAGCAGCTTGCACCAGGGGAAGGGCACTGAAGCTTTCTTT CASSLHQGKGTEAFF